These T cell receptor beta chains were read from a single sample in a study of shared clonotypes between healthy human individuals. Here immunoSEQ multiplex PCR was the method, and the copy in TCRdb shows in-frame clones only, minus some. The sample records a few million clones, about 94% being singletons. Sequencing was carried out using naive CD4+ T cells sorted from blood. The origin of the receptors is a young man in good health. CDR3s include the opening cysteine and the closing phenylalanine or tryptophan. Fields, in order: D gene, clone size, V gene, J gene, CDR3 protein, CDR3 DNA. D genes are given only for firm matches. A row's size may be missing; if present it is once, few, many or a size class.

D: -
size: -
V: TRBV6-1
J: TRBJ1-3
CDR3: CASSVHRAGSGNTIYF
DNA: TGTGCCAGCAGTGTCCACAGGGCTGGCTCTGGAAACACCATATATTTT

D: TRBD1
size: -
V: TRBV7-6
J: TRBJ2-3
CDR3: CASSTRDRGGTQYF
DNA: TGTGCCAGCAGCACCCGGGACAGGGGAGGTACGCAGTATTTT

D: TRBD1
size: -
V: TRBV28
J: TRBJ1-2
CDR3: CASSSLTGTYGYTF
DNA: TGTGCCAGCAGCTCCCTGACAGGGACCTATGGCTACACCTTC

D: TRBD2
size: -
V: TRBV2
J: TRBJ2-1
CDR3: CASGGGRAEFF
DNA: TGTGCCAGCGGCGGGGGGAGGGCCGAGTTCTTC

D: TRBD2
size: -
V: TRBV10-1
J: TRBJ2-1
CDR3: CASSPGLAGELGEQFF
DNA: TGCGCCAGCAGTCCGGGACTAGCGGGAGAGTTGGGTGAGCAGTTCTTC

D: -
size: -
V: TRBV5-1
J: TRBJ2-7
CDR3: CASSLDQGWDEQYF
DNA: TGCGCCAGCAGCTTGGATCAGGGGTGGGACGAGCAGTACTTC

D: -
size: once
V: TRBV27
J: TRBJ1-5
CDR3: CASSLNRYQPQHF
DNA: TGTGCCAGCAGTTTAAATAGGTATCAGCCCCAGCATTTT

D: -
size: -
V: TRBV6-1
J: TRBJ1-5
CDR3: CASGGEGNQPQHF
DNA: TGTGCCAGCGGCGGCGAGGGCAATCAGCCCCAGCATTTT

D: TRBD1
size: -
V: TRBV7-2
J: TRBJ1-1
CDR3: CASSYRTGKNTEAFF
DNA: TGTGCCAGCAGCTACCGGACAGGCAAGAACACTGAAGCTTTCTTT

D: -
size: -
V: TRBV7-2
J: TRBJ2-7
CDR3: CASSLLGYEQYF
DNA: TGTGCCAGCAGCTTGCTAGGATACGAGCAGTACTTC

D: TRBD1
size: few
V: TRBV10-1
J: TRBJ1-6
CDR3: CASSAGTGRSPLHF
DNA: TGCGCCAGCAGCGCCGGGACAGGGCGGTCACCCCTCCACTTT

D: -
size: -
V: TRBV21-1
J: TRBJ1-5
CDR3: CASSTGGRNQPQHF
DNA: TGTGCCAGCAGCACAGGGGGGCGCAATCAGCCCCAGCATTTT

D: -
size: -
V: TRBV4-1
J: TRBJ1-1
CDR3: CASSQAPSEAFF
DNA: TGCGCCAGCAGCCAAGCCCCCAGTGAAGCTTTCTTT

D: -
size: -
V: TRBV5-1
J: TRBJ2-7
CDR3: CASSSPGMYEQYF
DNA: TGCGCCAGCAGCTCCCCAGGGATGTACGAGCAGTACTTC

D: TRBD1
size: -
V: TRBV4-2
J: TRBJ2-6
CDR3: CASSQDFGQVLSGANVLTF
DNA: TGTGCCAGCAGCCAAGATTTTGGACAGGTCCTCTCTGGGGCCAACGTCCTGACTTTC

D: -
size: once
V: TRBV7-2
J: TRBJ1-1
CDR3: CASSSYLGGVAFF
DNA: TGTGCCAGCAGCTCATACCTAGGGGGGGTAGCTTTCTTT

D: -
size: -
V: TRBV30
J: TRBJ2-7
CDR3: CAWSDEAYEQYF
DNA: TGTGCCTGGAGTGATGAGGCTTACGAGCAGTACTTC

D: -
size: -
V: TRBV10-1
J: TRBJ2-1
CDR3: CASSESSGAYNEQFF
DNA: TGCGCCAGCAGTGAGAGTAGCGGAGCCTACAATGAGCAGTTCTTC

D: TRBD2
size: -
V: TRBV10-3
J: TRBJ2-1
CDR3: CAISVAGGQNEQFF
DNA: TGTGCCATCAGTGTAGCGGGGGGGCAGAATGAGCAGTTCTTC

D: -
size: -
V: TRBV4-3
J: TRBJ1-5
CDR3: CASSPALGGANQPQHF
DNA: TGCGCCAGCAGCCCAGCCCTAGGGGGTGCCAATCAGCCCCAGCATTTT

D: -
size: -
V: TRBV2
J: TRBJ2-1
CDR3: CASRPGAYEQFF
DNA: TGTGCCAGCAGACCGGGGGCATATGAGCAGTTCTTC

D: -
size: -
V: TRBV7-9
J: TRBJ2-1
CDR3: CASSLFFGKGSYNEQFF
DNA: TGTGCCAGCAGCCTCTTCTTCGGGAAAGGCTCCTACAATGAGCAGTTCTTC

D: TRBD2
size: -
V: TRBV29-1
J: TRBJ2-5
CDR3: CSVSPSGGQETQYF
DNA: TGCAGCGTTAGCCCTAGCGGGGGGCAAGAGACCCAGTACTTC

D: TRBD2
size: -
V: TRBV19
J: TRBJ2-1
CDR3: CASPLAGAWVEQFF
DNA: TGTGCCAGTCCGCTAGCGGGAGCTTGGGTAGAGCAGTTCTTC

D: TRBD1
size: once
V: TRBV5-1
J: TRBJ1-1
CDR3: CASTHGTALGTEAFF
DNA: TGCGCCAGCACACATGGGACAGCTTTGGGTACTGAAGCTTTCTTT

D: -
size: -
V: TRBV5-8
J: TRBJ1-6
CDR3: CASSFQFNSPLHF
DNA: TGTGCCAGCAGCTTTCAGTTCAATTCACCCCTCCACTTT

D: TRBD2
size: -
V: TRBV6-5
J: TRBJ2-3
CDR3: CASRGSGGLGDTQYF
DNA: TGTGCCAGCAGAGGAAGCGGGGGGTTGGGAGATACGCAGTATTTT

D: -
size: -
V: TRBV7-3
J: TRBJ2-1
CDR3: CASSSQPAFGYNEQFF
DNA: TGTGCCAGCAGCTCCCAGCCAGCATTTGGCTACAATGAGCAGTTCTTC

D: -
size: -
V: TRBV30
J: TRBJ1-4
CDR3: CAWRNKVGEKLFF
DNA: TGTGCCTGGAGGAACAAGGTGGGCGAAAAACTGTTTTTT

D: TRBD2
size: -
V: TRBV9
J: TRBJ2-3
CDR3: CASSEGLADTDTQYF
DNA: TGTGCCAGCAGCGAGGGACTAGCGGACACAGATACGCAGTATTTT

D: -
size: -
V: TRBV27
J: TRBJ2-7
CDR3: CASSLGQVTYF
DNA: TGTGCCAGCAGTTTAGGGCAGGTAACGTACTTC

D: -
size: -
V: TRBV27
J: TRBJ1-2
CDR3: CASSWYGDPNGYTF
DNA: TGTGCCAGCAGTTGGTACGGGGACCCTAATGGCTACACCTTC

D: -
size: -
V: TRBV7-2
J: TRBJ2-7
CDR3: CASSPPGSYEQYF
DNA: TGTGCCAGCAGCCCACCCGGATCCTACGAGCAGTACTTC

D: TRBD2
size: -
V: TRBV30
J: TRBJ2-5
CDR3: CAWNLLAAGETQYF
DNA: TGTGCCTGGAACCTACTAGCGGCGGGGGAGACCCAGTACTTC

D: -
size: once
V: TRBV2
J: TRBJ1-5
CDR3: CASSEERAGNQPQHF
DNA: TGTGCCAGCAGTGAAGAGAGAGCAGGCAATCAGCCCCAGCATTTT

D: -
size: -
V: TRBV7-8
J: TRBJ1-1
CDR3: CASSGGSGGAYTEAFF
DNA: TGTGCCAGCAGCGGGGGTTCGGGAGGGGCATACACTGAAGCTTTCTTT

D: TRBD1
size: -
V: TRBV2
J: TRBJ1-2
CDR3: CASKSGQEFSLLRGYTF
DNA: TGTGCCAGCAAAAGCGGACAGGAATTTAGTCTTTTACGTGGCTACACCTTC

D: -
size: once
V: TRBV9
J: TRBJ1-6
CDR3: CASSSGNTNSPLHF
DNA: TGTGCCAGCAGTTCAGGGAATACTAATTCACCCCTCCACTTT

D: TRBD1
size: -
V: TRBV10-3
J: TRBJ1-1
CDR3: CAISGGQDTEAFF
DNA: TGTGCCATCAGTGGCGGACAGGACACTGAAGCTTTCTTT

D: -
size: -
V: TRBV30
J: TRBJ2-4
CDR3: CAWSLYVSGVGKNIQYF
DNA: TGTGCCTGGAGTTTGTACGTCTCGGGAGTGGGCAAAAACATTCAGTACTTC

D: -
size: -
V: TRBV7-3
J: TRBJ2-2
CDR3: CASSLTGGNTGELFF
DNA: TGTGCCAGCAGCTTAACTGGCGGGAACACCGGGGAGCTGTTTTTT

D: -
size: -
V: TRBV27
J: TRBJ2-3
CDR3: CASGLLKSSTDTQYF
DNA: TGTGCCAGCGGGTTGCTGAAATCTAGCACAGATACGCAGTATTTT

D: -
size: -
V: TRBV6-5
J: TRBJ2-7
CDR3: CASNGQNAYEQYF
DNA: TGTGCCAGCAACGGGCAGAATGCCTACGAGCAGTACTTC

D: TRBD2
size: -
V: TRBV10-3
J: TRBJ2-3
CDR3: CAISESPLLAGSTDTQYF
DNA: TGTGCCATCAGTGAGTCTCCTCTCCTAGCGGGGAGCACAGATACGCAGTATTTT

D: -
size: -
V: TRBV19
J: TRBJ2-5
CDR3: CASSMTQGQETQYF
DNA: TGTGCCAGTAGTATGACCCAGGGACAAGAGACCCAGTACTTC

D: -
size: -
V: TRBV5-6
J: TRBJ2-5
CDR3: CASSLRNRAQETQYF
DNA: TGTGCCAGCAGCTTGAGGAACAGGGCCCAAGAGACCCAGTACTTC

D: TRBD2
size: -
V: TRBV29-1
J: TRBJ2-3
CDR3: CSVVITSVRWNRTDTQYF
DNA: TGCAGCGTTGTCATCACTAGCGTTAGGTGGAATAGGACAGATACGCAGTATTTT

D: -
size: once
V: TRBV30
J: TRBJ2-1
CDR3: CAWSRGNSYNEQFF
DNA: TGTGCCTGGAGTCGGGGGAACTCCTACAATGAGCAGTTCTTC